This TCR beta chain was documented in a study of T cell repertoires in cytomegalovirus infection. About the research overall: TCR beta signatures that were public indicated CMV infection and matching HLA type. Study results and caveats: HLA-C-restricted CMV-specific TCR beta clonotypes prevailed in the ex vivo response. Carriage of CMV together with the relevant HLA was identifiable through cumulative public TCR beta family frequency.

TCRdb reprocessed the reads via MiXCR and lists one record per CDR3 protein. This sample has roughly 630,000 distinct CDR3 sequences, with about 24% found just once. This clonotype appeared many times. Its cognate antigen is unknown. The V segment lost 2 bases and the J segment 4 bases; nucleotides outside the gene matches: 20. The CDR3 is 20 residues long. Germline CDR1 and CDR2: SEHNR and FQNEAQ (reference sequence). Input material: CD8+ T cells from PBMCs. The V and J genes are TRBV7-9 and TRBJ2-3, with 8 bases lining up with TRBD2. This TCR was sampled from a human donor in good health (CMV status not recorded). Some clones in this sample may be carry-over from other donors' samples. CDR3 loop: CASSLPTAGLGGGRADTQYF. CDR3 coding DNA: TGTGCCAGCAGCTTACCGACCGCCGGACTGGGCGGGGGGAGAGCAGATACGCAGTATTTT.